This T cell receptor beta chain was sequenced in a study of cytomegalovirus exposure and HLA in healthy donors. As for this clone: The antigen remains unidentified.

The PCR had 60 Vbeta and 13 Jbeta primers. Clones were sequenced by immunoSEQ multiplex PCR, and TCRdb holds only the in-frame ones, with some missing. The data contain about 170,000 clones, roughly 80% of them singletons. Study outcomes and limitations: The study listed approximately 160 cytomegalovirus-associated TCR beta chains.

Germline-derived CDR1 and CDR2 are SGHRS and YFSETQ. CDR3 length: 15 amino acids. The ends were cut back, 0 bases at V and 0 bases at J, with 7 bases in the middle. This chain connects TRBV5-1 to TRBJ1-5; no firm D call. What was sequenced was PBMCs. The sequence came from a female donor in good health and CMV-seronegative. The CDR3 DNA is TGCGCCAGCAGCTTGGGTGGAGATAGCAATCAGCCCCAGCATTTT. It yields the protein CASSLGGDSNQPQHF.